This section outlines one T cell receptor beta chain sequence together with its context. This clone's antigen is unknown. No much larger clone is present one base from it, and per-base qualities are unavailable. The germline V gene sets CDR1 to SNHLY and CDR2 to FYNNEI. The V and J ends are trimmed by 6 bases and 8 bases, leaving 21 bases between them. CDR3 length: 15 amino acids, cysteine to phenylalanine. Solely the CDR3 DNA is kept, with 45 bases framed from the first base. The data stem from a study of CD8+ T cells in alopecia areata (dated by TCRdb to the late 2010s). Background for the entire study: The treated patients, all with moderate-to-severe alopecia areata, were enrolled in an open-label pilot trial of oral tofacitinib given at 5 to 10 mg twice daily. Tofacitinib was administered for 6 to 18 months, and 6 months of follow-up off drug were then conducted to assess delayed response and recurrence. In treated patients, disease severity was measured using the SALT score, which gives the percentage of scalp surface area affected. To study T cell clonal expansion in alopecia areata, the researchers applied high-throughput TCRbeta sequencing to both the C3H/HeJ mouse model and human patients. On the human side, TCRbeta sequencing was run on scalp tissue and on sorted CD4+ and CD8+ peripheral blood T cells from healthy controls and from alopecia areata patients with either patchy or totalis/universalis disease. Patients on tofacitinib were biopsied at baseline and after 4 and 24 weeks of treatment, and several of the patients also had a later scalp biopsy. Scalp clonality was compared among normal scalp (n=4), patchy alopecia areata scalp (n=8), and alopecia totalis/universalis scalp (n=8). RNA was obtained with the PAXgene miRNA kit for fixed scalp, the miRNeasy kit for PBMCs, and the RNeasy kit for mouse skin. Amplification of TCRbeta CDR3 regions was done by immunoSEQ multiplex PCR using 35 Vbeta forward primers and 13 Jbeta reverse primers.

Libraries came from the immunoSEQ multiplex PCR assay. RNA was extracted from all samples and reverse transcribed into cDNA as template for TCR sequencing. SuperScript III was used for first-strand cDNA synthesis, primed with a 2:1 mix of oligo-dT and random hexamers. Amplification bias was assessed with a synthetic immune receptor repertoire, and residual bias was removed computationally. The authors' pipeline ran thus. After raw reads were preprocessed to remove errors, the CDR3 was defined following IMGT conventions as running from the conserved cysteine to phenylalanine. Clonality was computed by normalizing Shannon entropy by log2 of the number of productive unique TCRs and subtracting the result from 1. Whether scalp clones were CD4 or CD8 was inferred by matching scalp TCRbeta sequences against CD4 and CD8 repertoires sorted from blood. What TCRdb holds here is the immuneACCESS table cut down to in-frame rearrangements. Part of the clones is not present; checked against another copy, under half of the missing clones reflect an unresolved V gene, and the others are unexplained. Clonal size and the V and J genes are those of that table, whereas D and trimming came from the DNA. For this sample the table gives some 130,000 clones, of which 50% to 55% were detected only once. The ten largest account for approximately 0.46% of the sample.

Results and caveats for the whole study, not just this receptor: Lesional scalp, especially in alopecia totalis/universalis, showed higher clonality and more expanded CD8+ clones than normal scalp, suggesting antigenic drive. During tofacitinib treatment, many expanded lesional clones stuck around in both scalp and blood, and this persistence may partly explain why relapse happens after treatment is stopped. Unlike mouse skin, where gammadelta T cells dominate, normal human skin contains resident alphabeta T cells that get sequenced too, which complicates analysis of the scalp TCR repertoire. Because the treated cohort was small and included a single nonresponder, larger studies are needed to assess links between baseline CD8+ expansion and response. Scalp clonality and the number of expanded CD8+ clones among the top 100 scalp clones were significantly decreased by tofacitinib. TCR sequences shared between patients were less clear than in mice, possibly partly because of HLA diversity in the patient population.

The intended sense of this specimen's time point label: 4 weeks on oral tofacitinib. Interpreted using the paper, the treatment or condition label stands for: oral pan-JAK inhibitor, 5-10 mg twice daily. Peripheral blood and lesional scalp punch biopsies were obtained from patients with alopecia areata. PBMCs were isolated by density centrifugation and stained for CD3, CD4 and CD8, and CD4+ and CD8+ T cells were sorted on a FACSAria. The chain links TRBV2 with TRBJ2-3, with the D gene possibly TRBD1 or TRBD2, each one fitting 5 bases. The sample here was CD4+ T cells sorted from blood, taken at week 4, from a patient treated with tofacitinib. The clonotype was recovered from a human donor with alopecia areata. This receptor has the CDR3 CASRFPGRRDGTQYF. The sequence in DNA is TGTGCCAGCAGATTCCCGGGACGACGAGACGGTACGCAGTATTTT.